This is a list of T cell receptor beta chains from one sample in a study of vaccination and CD4 T cells after COVID-19. Each CDR3 protein gets one entry after TCRdb re-called the PCR reads with MiXCR. The table lists 20,000 to 30,000 distinct CDR3 sequences, around two thirds of them singletons. Antigen specificity for these receptors is unknown. The sequenced sample was CD4+ T cells from blood, cultured in vitro. These receptors all come from a human donor who had recovered from COVID-19. Both conserved end residues are part of each CDR3. D genes are given only for firm matches. Clone sizes are given selectively: once, few, many, or a class where the clone is expanded.

d_call	v_call	j_call	clone_size	cdr3_aa	cdr3_nt
TRBD1	TRBV7-2	TRBJ1-1	-	CASSRGQPNTEAFF	TGTGCCAGCAGCCGGGGACAGCCAAACACTGAAGCTTTCTTT
-	TRBV6-1	TRBJ1-6	-	CATSEAGAPLHF	TGTGCCACCTCCGAGGCCGGGGCACCCCTCCACTTT
-	TRBV7-2	TRBJ1-1	-	CASSLLPGQNTEAFF	TGTGCCAGCAGCTTACTACCGGGACAGAACACTGAAGCTTTCTTT
-	TRBV2	TRBJ1-3	-	CASSGRDGGNTIYF	TGTGCCAGCAGTGGGCGGGACGGCGGAAACACCATATATTTT
-	TRBV27	TRBJ1-3	-	CATTGFSGNTIYF	TGTGCCACCACGGGTTTCTCTGGAAACACCATATATTTT
TRBD1	TRBV29-1	TRBJ1-4	-	CSVGQGREKLFF	TGCAGCGTTGGACAGGGGAGGGAAAAACTGTTTTTT
TRBD1	TRBV20-1	TRBJ1-5	-	CSAWDREQPQHF	TGCAGTGCTTGGGACAGGGAGCAGCCCCAGCATTTT
TRBD1	TRBV15	TRBJ2-3	-	CATREGTAQFIDTQYF	TGTGCCACCAGGGAAGGGACAGCTCAATTCATCGATACGCAGTATTTT
-	TRBV19	TRBJ1-1	-	CASSMAGKGNTEAFF	TGTGCCAGTAGTATGGCGGGGAAGGGGAACACTGAAGCTTTCTTT
-	TRBV6-1	TRBJ2-1	-	CASSPGGGGAANEQFF	TGTGCCAGCAGTCCTGGGGGGGGCGGGGCAGCCAATGAGCAGTTCTTC
-	TRBV12-3/TRBV12-4	TRBJ1-6	once	CASSLAGDNSPLHF	TGTGCCAGCAGTTTAGCTGGGGATAATTCACCCCTCCACTTT
TRBD1	TRBV6-1	TRBJ1-2	-	CASSEDFRDRIVLGGYTF	TGTGCCAGCAGTGAAGATTTCAGGGACAGGATTGTTCTAGGTGGCTACACCTTC
TRBD1	TRBV12-3/TRBV12-4	TRBJ2-7	-	CASSLGTGNYEQYF	TGTGCCAGCAGTCTAGGGACAGGGAACTACGAGCAGTACTTC
-	TRBV27	TRBJ1-2	medium-sized	CASSLPTGRGYTF	TGTGCCAGCAGTTTACCCACAGGGAGGGGCTACACCTTC
TRBD2	TRBV11-2	TRBJ2-7	-	CASSLLAGEAYEQYF	TGTGCCAGCAGCTTATTAGCGGGTGAAGCCTACGAGCAGTACTTC
-	TRBV7-2	TRBJ1-5	-	CASSPSGRQPQHF	TGTGCCAGCAGCCCTTCCGGGCGACAGCCCCAGCATTTT
-	TRBV7-2	TRBJ1-2	once	CASSLVANYGYTF	TGTGCCAGCAGCTTAGTAGCTAACTATGGCTACACCTTC
-	TRBV6-5	TRBJ1-2	-	CASSFHRQGGYTF	TGTGCCAGCAGTTTTCACCGCCAAGGCGGCTACACCTTC
-	TRBV11-2	TRBJ1-6	medium-sized	CASRPRSYNSPLHF	TGTGCCAGCCGCCCCCGGTCGTATAATTCACCCCTCCACTTT
TRBD2	TRBV19	TRBJ2-1	-	CASSRGLAGHNEQFF	TGTGCCAGTAGTAGGGGACTAGCGGGGCACAATGAGCAGTTCTTC
TRBD1	TRBV7-2	TRBJ1-1	-	CASSLGQGQGRAFF	TGTGCCAGCAGCTTAGGCCAAGGACAGGGACGGGCTTTCTTT
-	TRBV6-1	TRBJ2-7	-	CASRAGRLSYEQYF	TGTGCCAGCAGGGCCGGACGCCTCTCCTACGAGCAGTACTTC
-	TRBV7-2	TRBJ2-7	-	CASSPGYGLEQYF	TGTGCCAGCAGCCCGGGATACGGCCTCGAGCAGTACTTC
-	TRBV28	TRBJ1-6	-	CASSLMGRGSPLHF	TGTGCCAGCAGTTTAATGGGGAGGGGTTCACCCCTCCACTTT
TRBD2	TRBV20-1	TRBJ2-5	-	CSARWGTSGVRETQYF	TGCAGTGCTAGATGGGGGACTAGCGGAGTTAGGGAGACCCAGTACTTC
-	TRBV6-2/TRBV6-3	TRBJ1-2	few	CASSYGSALLATF	TGTGCCAGCAGTTACGGGTCGGCATTGCTTGCCACCTTC
-	TRBV21-1	TRBJ1-6	-	CASSKGDLDGDNNSPLHF	TGTGCCAGCAGCAAAGGGGACTTAGATGGAGATAATAATTCACCCCTCCACTTT
-	TRBV7-2	TRBJ1-1	-	CASSAHTEAFF	TGTGCCAGCAGCGCGCACACTGAAGCTTTCTTT
TRBD1	TRBV12-5	TRBJ2-2	-	CASRGTGGTGELFF	TGTGCTAGTCGAGGGACAGGGGGGACCGGGGAGCTGTTTTTT
-	TRBV15	TRBJ2-7	few	CATSRGPAGAYEQYF	TGTGCCACCAGCAGAGGCCCAGCCGGGGCCTACGAGCAGTACTTC
-	TRBV29-1	TRBJ1-1	once	CSVRPGWNTEAFF	TGCAGCGTCCGACCCGGGTGGAACACTGAAGCTTTCTTT
-	TRBV11-3	TRBJ2-1	-	CASSLSHNEQFF	TGTGCCAGCAGCTTATCACACAATGAGCAGTTCTTC
-	TRBV4-3	TRBJ1-5	-	CASSKYRGNQPQHF	TGCGCCAGCAGCAAATACAGGGGCAATCAGCCCCAGCATTTT
-	TRBV6-1	TRBJ2-4	-	CASRGADLAKNIQYF	TGTGCCAGCAGGGGGGCAGATCTAGCCAAAAACATTCAGTACTTC
-	TRBV6-2/TRBV6-3	TRBJ2-7	-	CASSYGGTTYEQYF	TGTGCCAGCAGTTACGGGGGGACAACCTACGAGCAGTACTTC
TRBD2	TRBV11-2	TRBJ2-1	-	CASRLAGGTNEQFF	TGTGCCAGCAGGTTAGCGGGAGGGACCAATGAGCAGTTCTTC
TRBD2	TRBV10-1	TRBJ2-1	-	CASSGPGLGGNEQFF	TGCGCCAGCAGTGGACCGGGACTAGGGGGGAATGAGCAGTTCTTC
-	TRBV18	TRBJ1-5	few	CASSPRGQDFGPQHF	TGTGCCAGCTCACCACGGGGGCAGGACTTTGGGCCCCAGCATTTT
-	TRBV4-3	TRBJ2-5	-	CASSQVGSQKETQYF	TGCGCCAGCAGCCAAGTTGGGTCCCAGAAAGAGACCCAGTACTTC
-	TRBV6-2/TRBV6-3	TRBJ1-5	few	CASSRVGGGNQPQHF	TGTGCCAGCAGCCGCGTTGGGGGTGGCAATCAGCCCCAGCATTTT
TRBD1	TRBV20-1	TRBJ2-3	-	CSARDPGQGTDTQYF	TGCAGTGCTAGAGATCCGGGACAGGGCACAGATACGCAGTATTTT
-	TRBV20-1	TRBJ1-4	-	CSARDWRVRNQKLFF	TGCAGTGCTAGAGATTGGCGGGTGCGGAATCAAAAACTGTTTTTT
-	TRBV6-5	TRBJ2-7	-	CASSYRPVYEQYF	TGTGCCAGCAGTTACCGGCCCGTCTACGAGCAGTACTTC
TRBD1	TRBV12-3/TRBV12-4	TRBJ1-2	few	CASSLRQGSGYTF	TGTGCCAGCAGTTTACGACAGGGAAGTGGCTACACCTTC
TRBD1	TRBV6-5	TRBJ1-1	-	CASSYADRGGAFF	TGTGCCAGCAGTTACGCGGACAGGGGTGGTGCTTTCTTT
-	TRBV12-3/TRBV12-4	TRBJ1-5	-	CASSFGNQPQHF	TGTGCCAGCAGTTTTGGGAATCAGCCCCAGCATTTT
-	TRBV7-6	TRBJ2-5	-	CASSPWGGETQYF	TGTGCCAGCAGCCCTTGGGGCGGAGAGACCCAGTACTTC